This T cell receptor beta chain was recovered during a study of cytomegalovirus exposure and HLA in healthy donors. Study-wide points: It was reported that TCR beta sequences correctly inferred the HLA-A and HLA-B alleles for most subjects. Researchers counted roughly 150 TCR beta chains as cytomegalovirus-associated. In a later analysis, a missense DCLRE1C variant was linked to TCR beta V- and J-gene trimming.

A multiplex PCR was run with 60 Vbeta primers and 13 Jbeta primers. Repertoires were generated with immunoSEQ multiplex PCR, while TCRdb's copy carries only in-frame clones and drops some. Of 110,000 or so clones listed, almost 85% were seen once; the top ten hold around 1.5%. With regard to this clone: What it binds is unknown.

Per the germline V gene, CDR1 is KGHSH and CDR2 is LQKENI. The CDR3 extends over 16 amino acids. Trimming at V came to 3 bases and at J to 2 bases, leaving 2 bases not matched to a gene. The chain combines TRBV18 with TRBJ2-1; TRBD2 matches 12 bases. The sequence came from a woman between 18 and 29 years old in good health and CMV-seronegative. Sequencing input: PBMCs. In DNA, the CDR3 is TGTGCCAGCTCACCGACTAGCGGGGGAACCTACAATGAGCAGTTCTTC. Amino acids: CASSPTSGGTYNEQFF.